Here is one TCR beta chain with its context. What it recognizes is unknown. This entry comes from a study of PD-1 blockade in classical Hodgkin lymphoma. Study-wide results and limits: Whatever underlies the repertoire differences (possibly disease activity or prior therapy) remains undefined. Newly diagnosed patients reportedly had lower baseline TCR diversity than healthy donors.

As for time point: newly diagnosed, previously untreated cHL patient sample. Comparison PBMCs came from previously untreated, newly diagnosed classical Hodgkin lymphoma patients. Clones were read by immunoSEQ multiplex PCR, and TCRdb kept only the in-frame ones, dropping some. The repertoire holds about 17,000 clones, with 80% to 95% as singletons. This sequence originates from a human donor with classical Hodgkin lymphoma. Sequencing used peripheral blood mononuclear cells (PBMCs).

In nucleotides, the CDR3 is TGTGCCAGCAGTGAAGGGGGAGGGATAGCGGGAGGGAATGAGCAGTTCTTC. Amino acids: CASSEGGGIAGGNEQFF. V and J are TRBV25-1 and TRBJ2-1; 11 bases map to TRBD2. CDR1 MGHDK and CDR2 SYGVNS come from the germline V gene. The junction had 10 bases not matched to a gene; V was cut back by 2 bases and J by 7 bases. This CDR3 spans 17 amino acids. Complete variable domain (other parts from reference TRBV25-1 and TRBJ2-1): EADIYQTPRYLVIGTGKKITLECSQTMGHDKMYWYQQDPGMELHLIHYSYGVNSTEKGDLSSESTVSRIRTEHFPLTLESARPSHTSQYLCASSEGGGIAGGNEQFFGPGTRLTVL.